This T cell receptor (beta chain) derives from a study of blood T cell repertoires in COVID-19. Study at large: The United States, Italy and Spain provided the acute and convalescent COVID-19 samples. PBMCs, B-cell-depleted T cells, or T cells provided the cDNA or gDNA that made up the material.

Per germline, CDR1 SGHVS and CDR2 FQNEAQ. There are 15 residues in the CDR3. Trimming cost V 5 bases and J 0 bases, with 10 bases left between them. Under the authors' procedure: Amplifying reference gene primers gave estimates of nucleated cell counts. Using immunoSEQ multiplex PCR, the repertoire was profiled, and TCRdb retains in-frame clones only, with some absent. V, J and clone size are taken as reported in that table, and D and trimming were inferred from the DNA itself. Among 150,000 or so clones, about nine tenths were seen once, and the ten largest hold roughly a sixth. The sample was peripheral blood. The source of this sequence is a man in his 60s with active or convalescent COVID-19. This rearrangement joins TRBV7-8 to TRBJ1-4; the D is unclear. CDR3: CASSPRIATNEKLFF. In DNA, the CDR3 is TGTGCCAGCAGCCCGAGAATTGCAACTAATGAAAAACTGTTTTTT.